These T cell receptor beta chains were read from a single sample in a study of blood T cell repertoires in COVID-19. The table came from immunoSEQ multiplex PCR; TCRdb's copy has only in-frame clones and leaves some out. This table has 140,000 to 150,000 clones, 85% appearing once. Sequencing was done on a sample of PBMCs or T cells enriched from blood (not recorded which). All receptors come from a woman in her 40s who had recovered from COVID-19. Both conserved end residues are part of each CDR3. The D gene is left open where the match is weak. Clone size appears in some rows only: once, few, many, or a class for an expanded clone.

clone_size: .
j_call: TRBJ2-1
d_call: TRBD1
v_call: TRBV27
cdr3_aa: CASSLGTGGNEQFF
cdr3_nt: TGTGCCAGCAGTTTAGGGACAGGGGGCAATGAGCAGTTCTTC

clone_size: .
j_call: TRBJ2-5
d_call: TRBD1
v_call: TRBV24-1
cdr3_aa: CATSDPTGDETQYF
cdr3_nt: TGTGCCACCAGTGACCCGACAGGGGACGAGACCCAGTACTTC

clone_size: .
j_call: TRBJ1-5
d_call: TRBD1
v_call: TRBV2
cdr3_aa: CASSTTGGNQPQHF
cdr3_nt: TGTGCCAGCAGCACGACAGGGGGCAATCAGCCCCAGCATTTT

clone_size: .
j_call: TRBJ1-1
d_call: TRBD1
v_call: TRBV2
cdr3_aa: CASSEQGARLETEAFF
cdr3_nt: TGTGCCAGCAGTGAACAGGGGGCGCGTCTGGAAACTGAAGCTTTCTTT

clone_size: .
j_call: TRBJ1-2
d_call: .
v_call: TRBV19
cdr3_aa: CASSMWAGYFNYGYTF
cdr3_nt: TGTGCCAGTAGTATGTGGGCAGGCTACTTTAACTATGGCTACACCTTC

clone_size: .
j_call: TRBJ2-1
d_call: .
v_call: TRBV9
cdr3_aa: CASSVTDYNEQFF
cdr3_nt: TGTGCCAGCAGCGTAACAGATTACAATGAGCAGTTCTTC

clone_size: .
j_call: TRBJ2-3
d_call: .
v_call: TRBV15
cdr3_aa: CATSRDSGTDTQYF
cdr3_nt: TGTGCCACCAGCAGAGATAGTGGCACAGATACGCAGTATTTT

clone_size: .
j_call: TRBJ1-1
d_call: .
v_call: TRBV7-3
cdr3_aa: CASSLTGDTEAFF
cdr3_nt: TGTGCCAGCAGCTTAACCGGGGACACTGAAGCTTTCTTT

clone_size: .
j_call: TRBJ1-4
d_call: .
v_call: TRBV19
cdr3_aa: CASSITAGGADEKLFF
cdr3_nt: TGTGCCAGTAGTATTACCGCCGGGGGGGCGGATGAAAAACTGTTTTTT

clone_size: few
j_call: TRBJ1-6
d_call: .
v_call: TRBV5-1
cdr3_aa: CASSINRAGNSPLHF
cdr3_nt: TGCGCCAGCAGTATCAACAGGGCCGGGAATTCACCCCTCCACTTT

clone_size: .
j_call: TRBJ1-1
d_call: .
v_call: TRBV7-9
cdr3_aa: CASSPPGHSNTEAFF
cdr3_nt: TGTGCCAGCAGCCCCCCGGGACACTCGAACACTGAAGCTTTCTTT

clone_size: .
j_call: TRBJ1-4
d_call: TRBD1
v_call: TRBV29-1
cdr3_aa: CSVTGGEVGDEKLFF
cdr3_nt: TGCAGCGTTACAGGGGGCGAAGTGGGGGATGAAAAACTGTTTTTT

clone_size: .
j_call: TRBJ1-5
d_call: .
v_call: TRBV4-2
cdr3_aa: CASSQPGDQPQHF
cdr3_nt: TGTGCCAGCAGCCAACCAGGCGATCAGCCCCAGCATTTT

clone_size: .
j_call: TRBJ2-3
d_call: TRBD1
v_call: TRBV7-9
cdr3_aa: CASSPTGGPDTQYF
cdr3_nt: TGTGCCAGCAGCCCGACAGGGGGCCCAGATACGCAGTATTTT

clone_size: .
j_call: TRBJ2-1
d_call: .
v_call: TRBV6-5
cdr3_aa: CASWKGQIYNEQFF
cdr3_nt: TGTGCCAGCTGGAAGGGACAAATCTACAATGAGCAGTTCTTC

clone_size: .
j_call: TRBJ1-6
d_call: .
v_call: TRBV9
cdr3_aa: CASSVVDAGSPLHF
cdr3_nt: TGTGCCAGCAGCGTAGTAGACGCGGGATCACCCCTCCACTTT

clone_size: .
j_call: TRBJ1-1
d_call: .
v_call: TRBV19
cdr3_aa: CASSISMNTEAFF
cdr3_nt: TGTGCCAGTAGTATTAGTATGAACACTGAAGCTTTCTTT

clone_size: few
j_call: TRBJ2-1
d_call: TRBD2
v_call: TRBV4-1
cdr3_aa: CASSQDRRSGAYNEQFF
cdr3_nt: TGCGCCAGCAGCCAAGATCGTAGGAGCGGGGCGTACAATGAGCAGTTCTTC

clone_size: .
j_call: TRBJ2-7
d_call: TRBD1
v_call: TRBV3-1/TRBV3-2
cdr3_aa: CASSPSSGTGETPSYEQYF
cdr3_nt: TGTGCCAGCAGCCCTAGCTCCGGGACAGGGGAAACTCCTTCCTACGAGCAGTACTTC

clone_size: .
j_call: TRBJ2-7
d_call: .
v_call: TRBV3-1/TRBV3-2
cdr3_aa: CASSQPPWEGGGYEQYF
cdr3_nt: TGTGCCAGCAGCCAACCCCCCTGGGAGGGGGGGGGTTACGAGCAGTACTTC

clone_size: .
j_call: TRBJ2-3
d_call: TRBD2
v_call: TRBV3-1/TRBV3-2
cdr3_aa: CASSLGLAGALTDTQYF
cdr3_nt: TGTGCCAGCAGCCTAGGACTAGCGGGGGCCCTCACAGATACGCAGTATTTT

clone_size: once
j_call: TRBJ2-7
d_call: .
v_call: TRBV7-9
cdr3_aa: CASSSHPGPSYEQYF
cdr3_nt: TGTGCCAGCAGCTCACATCCGGGTCCCTCCTACGAGCAGTACTTC

clone_size: .
j_call: TRBJ2-3
d_call: TRBD2
v_call: TRBV9
cdr3_aa: CASSAGGSGGTDTQYF
cdr3_nt: TGTGCCAGCAGCGCAGGGGGTAGCGGGGGTACAGATACGCAGTATTTT

clone_size: few
j_call: TRBJ2-3
d_call: .
v_call: TRBV19
cdr3_aa: CASSIMTATTDTQYF
cdr3_nt: TGTGCCAGTAGTATAATGACAGCAACCACAGATACGCAGTATTTT

clone_size: .
j_call: TRBJ1-1
d_call: .
v_call: TRBV4-1
cdr3_aa: CASSSRTEAFF
cdr3_nt: TGCGCCAGCAGCTCGAGGACTGAAGCTTTCTTT

clone_size: .
j_call: TRBJ2-1
d_call: TRBD1
v_call: TRBV15
cdr3_aa: CATSRMGQGSYNEQFF
cdr3_nt: TGTGCCACCAGCAGAATGGGACAGGGGTCCTACAATGAGCAGTTCTTC

clone_size: .
j_call: TRBJ2-7
d_call: TRBD2
v_call: TRBV29-1
cdr3_aa: CSVEIPSGSYEQYF
cdr3_nt: TGCAGCGTTGAAATTCCTAGCGGTTCCTACGAGCAGTACTTC

clone_size: .
j_call: TRBJ1-5
d_call: .
v_call: TRBV19
cdr3_aa: CASTGKNGNQPQHF
cdr3_nt: TGTGCCAGTACAGGGAAAAATGGCAATCAGCCCCAGCATTTT

clone_size: .
j_call: TRBJ2-5
d_call: TRBD2
v_call: TRBV30
cdr3_aa: CAWRAGLAGVKTQYF
cdr3_nt: TGTGCCTGGAGGGCCGGACTAGCGGGAGTGAAGACCCAGTACTTC

clone_size: .
j_call: TRBJ2-1
d_call: TRBD2
v_call: TRBV19
cdr3_aa: CASSILAGGGNEQFF
cdr3_nt: TGTGCCAGTAGCATCCTAGCGGGGGGAGGCAATGAGCAGTTCTTC

clone_size: .
j_call: TRBJ1-1
d_call: .
v_call: TRBV18
cdr3_aa: CASSRNRDIDTEAFF
cdr3_nt: TGTGCCAGCTCACGGAACCGGGACATTGACACTGAAGCTTTCTTT

clone_size: .
j_call: TRBJ2-1
d_call: .
v_call: TRBV5-1
cdr3_aa: CASSLLASNEQFF
cdr3_nt: TGCGCCAGCAGCTTGCTAGCTTCCAATGAGCAGTTCTTC

clone_size: .
j_call: TRBJ1-1
d_call: .
v_call: TRBV5-1
cdr3_aa: CASSPSGGTEAFF
cdr3_nt: TGCGCCAGCAGCCCGTCGGGAGGGACTGAAGCTTTCTTT

clone_size: .
j_call: TRBJ2-5
d_call: .
v_call: TRBV4-1
cdr3_aa: CASSPLRSGKETQYF
cdr3_nt: TGCGCCAGCAGCCCCCTCAGGTCGGGGAAAGAGACCCAGTACTTC

clone_size: .
j_call: TRBJ1-2
d_call: .
v_call: TRBV4-2
cdr3_aa: CASSQGGGTDGYTF
cdr3_nt: TGTGCCAGCAGCCAAGGTGGGGGGACGGATGGCTACACCTTC

clone_size: .
j_call: TRBJ1-5
d_call: .
v_call: TRBV7-8
cdr3_aa: CASSLAHQSTSNQPQHF
cdr3_nt: TGTGCCAGCAGCTTAGCTCACCAGTCAACTAGCAATCAGCCCCAGCATTTT

clone_size: .
j_call: TRBJ1-4
d_call: .
v_call: TRBV2
cdr3_aa: CASSEAWGENHEKLFF
cdr3_nt: TGTGCCAGCAGTGAAGCGTGGGGGGAGAACCATGAAAAACTGTTTTTT

clone_size: .
j_call: TRBJ2-3
d_call: TRBD2
v_call: TRBV5-1
cdr3_aa: CASSLDGTMTDTQYF
cdr3_nt: TGCGCCAGCAGCTTGGACGGGACTATGACAGATACGCAGTATTTT

clone_size: .
j_call: TRBJ1-1
d_call: .
v_call: TRBV3-1/TRBV3-2
cdr3_aa: CASSQDPGAEAFF
cdr3_nt: TGTGCCAGCAGCCAAGATCCCGGGGCTGAAGCTTTCTTT

clone_size: .
j_call: TRBJ1-4
d_call: TRBD1
v_call: TRBV7-8
cdr3_aa: CASSTRTGNEKLFF
cdr3_nt: TGTGCCAGCAGCACTCGGACAGGGAATGAAAAACTGTTTTTT

clone_size: .
j_call: TRBJ1-6
d_call: TRBD1
v_call: TRBV19
cdr3_aa: CASQPGQGANGYNSPLHF
cdr3_nt: TGTGCCAGCCAACCGGGACAGGGGGCGAATGGCTATAATTCACCCCTCCACTTT

clone_size: .
j_call: TRBJ1-3
d_call: .
v_call: TRBV29-1
cdr3_aa: CSVESGFSGNTIYF
cdr3_nt: TGCAGCGTTGAATCGGGGTTCTCCGGAAACACCATATATTTT

clone_size: .
j_call: TRBJ1-2
d_call: TRBD1
v_call: TRBV5-6
cdr3_aa: CASSETGPREKNTF
cdr3_nt: TGTGCCAGCAGCGAGACAGGGCCGCGTGAGAAAAACACCTTC

clone_size: .
j_call: TRBJ2-1
d_call: TRBD1
v_call: TRBV7-6
cdr3_aa: CASSSDRGEFF
cdr3_nt: TGTGCCAGCAGCTCGGACAGGGGGGAGTTCTTC

clone_size: .
j_call: TRBJ2-3
d_call: TRBD1
v_call: TRBV12-3/TRBV12-4
cdr3_aa: CASSPGQGGTQYF
cdr3_nt: TGTGCCAGCAGCCCCGGACAGGGCGGTACGCAGTATTTT

clone_size: many
j_call: TRBJ1-1
d_call: .
v_call: TRBV30
cdr3_aa: CAWSVRENTEAFF
cdr3_nt: TGTGCCTGGAGTGTTCGGGAGAACACTGAAGCTTTCTTT